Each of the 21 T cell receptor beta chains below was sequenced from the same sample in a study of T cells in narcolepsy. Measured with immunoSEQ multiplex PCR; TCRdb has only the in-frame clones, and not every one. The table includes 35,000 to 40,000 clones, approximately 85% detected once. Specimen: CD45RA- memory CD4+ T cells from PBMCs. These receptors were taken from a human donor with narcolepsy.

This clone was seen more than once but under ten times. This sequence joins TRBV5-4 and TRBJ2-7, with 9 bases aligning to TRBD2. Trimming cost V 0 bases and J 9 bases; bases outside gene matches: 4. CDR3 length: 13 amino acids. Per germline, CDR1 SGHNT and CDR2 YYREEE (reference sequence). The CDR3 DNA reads TGTGCCAGCAGCTTGGCTGGCGGGGGGGGGCAGTACTTC. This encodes CASSLAGGGGQYF. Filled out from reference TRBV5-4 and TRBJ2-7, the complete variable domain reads ETGVTQSPTHLIKTRGQQVTLRCSSQSGHNTVSWYQQALGQGPQFIFQYYREEENGRGNFPPRFSGLQFPNYSSELNVNALELDDSALYLCASSLAGGGGQYFGPGTRLTVT.

The CDR3 sequence: CASNLGQNSNQPQHF. The CDR3 DNA sequence: TGTGCCAGTAATCTCGGCCAGAATAGCAATCAGCCCCAGCATTTT. This chain uses TRBV19 with TRBJ1-5; no clear D gene. CDR1 and CDR2 (germline): LNHDA, SQIVND (reference sequence). V lost 7 bases, J lost 0 bases, and 13 bases lay in between. This CDR3 has 15 amino acids.

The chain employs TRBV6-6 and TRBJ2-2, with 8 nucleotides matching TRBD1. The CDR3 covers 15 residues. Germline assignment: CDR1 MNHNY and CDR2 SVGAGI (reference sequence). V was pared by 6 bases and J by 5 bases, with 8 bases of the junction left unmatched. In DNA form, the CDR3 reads TGTGCCAGCAGCGAGACAGGGGTCTCTACCGGGGAGCTGTTTTTT. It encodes CASSETGVSTGELFF.

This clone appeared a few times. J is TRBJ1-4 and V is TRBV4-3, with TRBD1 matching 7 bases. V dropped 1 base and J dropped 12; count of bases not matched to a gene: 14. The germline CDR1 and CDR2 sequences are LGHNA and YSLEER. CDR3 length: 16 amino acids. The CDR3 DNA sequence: TGCGCCAGCAGCCAAGCGGAGGCAGGGGGGGCCATGGAACTGTTTTTT. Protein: CASSQAEAGGAMELFF.

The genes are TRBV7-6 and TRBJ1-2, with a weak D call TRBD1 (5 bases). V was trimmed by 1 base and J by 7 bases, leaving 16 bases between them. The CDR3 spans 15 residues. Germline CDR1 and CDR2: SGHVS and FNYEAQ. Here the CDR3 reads CASSLGTRGESGYTF. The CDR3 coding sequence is TGTGCCAGCAGCTTAGGGACAAGGGGAGAGAGTGGCTACACCTTC.

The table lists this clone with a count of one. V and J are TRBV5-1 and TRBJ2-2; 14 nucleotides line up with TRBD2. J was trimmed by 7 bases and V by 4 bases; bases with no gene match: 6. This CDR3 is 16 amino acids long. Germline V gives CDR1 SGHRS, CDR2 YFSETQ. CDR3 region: CASSPGLAGGDGELFF. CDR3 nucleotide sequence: TGCGCCAGCAGCCCTGGACTAGCGGGGGGTGACGGGGAGCTGTTTTTT.

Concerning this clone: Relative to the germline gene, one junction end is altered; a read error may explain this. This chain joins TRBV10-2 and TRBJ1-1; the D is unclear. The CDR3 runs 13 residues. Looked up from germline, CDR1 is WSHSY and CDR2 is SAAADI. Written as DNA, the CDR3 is TGCGCCAGCAAAAATACCTCCTCCGCCTGGCGCAACTTT. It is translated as CASKNTSSAWRNF.

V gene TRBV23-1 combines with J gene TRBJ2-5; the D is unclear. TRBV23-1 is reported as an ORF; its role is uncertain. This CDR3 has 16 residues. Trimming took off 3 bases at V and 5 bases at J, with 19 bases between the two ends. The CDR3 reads CASSQGTTKERETQYF. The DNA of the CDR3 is TGCGCCAGCAGTCAGGGAACGACCAAGGAGAGGGAGACCCAGTACTTC.

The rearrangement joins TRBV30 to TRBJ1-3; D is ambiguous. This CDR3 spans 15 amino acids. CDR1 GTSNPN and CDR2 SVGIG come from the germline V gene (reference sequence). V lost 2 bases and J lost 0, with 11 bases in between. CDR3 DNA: TGTGCCTGGAGTCATGGACGGTTCTCTGGAAACACCATATATTTT. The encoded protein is CAWSHGRFSGNTIYF.

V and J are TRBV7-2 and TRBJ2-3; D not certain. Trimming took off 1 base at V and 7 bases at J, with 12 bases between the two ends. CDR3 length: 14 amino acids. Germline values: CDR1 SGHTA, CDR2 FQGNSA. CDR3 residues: CASSLVGLGNTQYF. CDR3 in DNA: TGTGCCAGCAGCTTAGTAGGGTTGGGGAATACGCAGTATTTT.

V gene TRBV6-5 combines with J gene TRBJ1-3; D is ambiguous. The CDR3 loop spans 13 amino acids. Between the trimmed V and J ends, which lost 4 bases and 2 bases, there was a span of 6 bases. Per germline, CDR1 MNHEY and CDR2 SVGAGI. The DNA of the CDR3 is TGTGCCAGCAGTTTAAGGGCTGGAAACACCATATATTTT. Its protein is CASSLRAGNTIYF.

The CDR3 sequence is CASSGGTVIIDTQYF. The CDR3 DNA is TGTGCCAGCAGTGGAGGGACGGTGATCATAGATACGCAGTATTTT. The J gene is TRBJ2-3, the V gene TRBV25-1; either TRBD1 or TRBD2 may supply D (5 bases each). Germline V gene data show CDR1 as MGHDK and CDR2 as SYGVNS. The CDR3 has 15 residues. V dropped 4 bases and J dropped 5 bases, with 16 bases sitting between them.

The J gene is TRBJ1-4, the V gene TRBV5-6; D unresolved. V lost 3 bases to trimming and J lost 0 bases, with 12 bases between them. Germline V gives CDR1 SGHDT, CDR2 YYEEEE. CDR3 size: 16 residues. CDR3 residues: CASSSNTGSTNEKLFF. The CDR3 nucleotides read TGTGCCAGCAGCTCCAATACTGGTTCAACTAATGAAAAACTGTTTTTT.

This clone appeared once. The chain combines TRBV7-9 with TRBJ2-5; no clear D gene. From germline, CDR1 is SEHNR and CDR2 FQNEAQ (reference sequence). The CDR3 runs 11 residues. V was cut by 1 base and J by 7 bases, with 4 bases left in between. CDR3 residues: CASSLGGTQYF. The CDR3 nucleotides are TGTGCCAGCAGCTTAGGAGGGACCCAGTACTTC.

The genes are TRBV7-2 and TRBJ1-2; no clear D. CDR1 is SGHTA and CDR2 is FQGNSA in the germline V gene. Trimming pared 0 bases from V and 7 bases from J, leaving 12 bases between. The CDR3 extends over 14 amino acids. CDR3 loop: CASSLASSNTGYTF. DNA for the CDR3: TGTGCCAGCAGCTTAGCCAGTAGTAATACTGGCTACACCTTC.

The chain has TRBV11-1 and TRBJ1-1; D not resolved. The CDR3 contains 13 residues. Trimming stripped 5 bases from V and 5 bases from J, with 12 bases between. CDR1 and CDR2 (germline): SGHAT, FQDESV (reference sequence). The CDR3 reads CASSVAGGTEAFF. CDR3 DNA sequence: TGTGCCAGCAGCGTGGCCGGAGGGACTGAAGCTTTCTTT.

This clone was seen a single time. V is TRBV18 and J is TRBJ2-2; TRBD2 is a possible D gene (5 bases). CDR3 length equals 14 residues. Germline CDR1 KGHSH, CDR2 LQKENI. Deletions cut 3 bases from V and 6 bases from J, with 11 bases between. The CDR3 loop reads CASSPRPEAGELFF. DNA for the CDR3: TGTGCCAGCTCACCCCGTCCGGAGGCCGGGGAGCTGTTTTTT. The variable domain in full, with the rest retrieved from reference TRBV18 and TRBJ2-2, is NAGVMQNPRHLVRRRGQEARLRCSPMKGHSHVYWYRQLPEEGLKFMVYLQKENIIDESGMPKERFSAEFPKEGPSILRIQQVVRGDSAAYFCASSPRPEAGELFFGEGSRLTVL.

CDR3 DNA: TGTGCCAGCAGTGAAGCGTTTCCAGGGGGTGGAAACACCATATATTTT. Amino acid sequence: CASSEAFPGGGNTIYF. The rearrangement links TRBV6-1 to TRBJ1-3; the match to TRBD1 covers 7 bases. The V gene end was trimmed by 0 bases and the J gene end by 3 bases; junction bases not matched to a gene: 5. CDR1 is MNHNS and CDR2 is SASEGT in the germline V gene. The CDR3 consists of 16 residues.

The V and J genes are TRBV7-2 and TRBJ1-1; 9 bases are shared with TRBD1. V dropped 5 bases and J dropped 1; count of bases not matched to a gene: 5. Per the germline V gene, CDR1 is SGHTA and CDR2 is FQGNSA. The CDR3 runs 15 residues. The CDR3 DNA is TGTGCCAGCAGCACACAGGGGGCAGGGAACACTGAAGCTTTCTTT. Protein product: CASSTQGAGNTEAFF.

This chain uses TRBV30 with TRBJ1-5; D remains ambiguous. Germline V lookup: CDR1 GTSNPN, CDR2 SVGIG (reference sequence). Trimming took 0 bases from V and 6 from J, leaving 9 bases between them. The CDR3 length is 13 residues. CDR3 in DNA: TGTGCCTGGAGTGTGGAAGGGATTCAGCCCCAGCATTTT. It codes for CAWSVEGIQPQHF.

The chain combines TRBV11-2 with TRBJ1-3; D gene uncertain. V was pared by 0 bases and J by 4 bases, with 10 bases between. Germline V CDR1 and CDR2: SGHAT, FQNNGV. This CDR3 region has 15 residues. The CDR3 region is CASSLDPGVGNTIYF. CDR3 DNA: TGTGCCAGCAGCTTAGATCCGGGAGTGGGAAACACCATATATTTT. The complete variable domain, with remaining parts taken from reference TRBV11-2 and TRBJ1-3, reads EAGVAQSPRYKIIEKRQSVAFWCNPISGHATLYWYQQILGQGPKLLIQFQNNGVVDDSQLPKDRFSAERLKGVDSTLKIQPAKLEDSAVYLCASSLDPGVGNTIYFGEGSWLTVV.